This record concerns one T cell receptor (beta chain) sequence. These data belong to a study of blood T cell repertoires in COVID-19. Study overall: There were acute and convalescent COVID-19 samples, and they came from the United States, Italy and Spain.

Germline assignment: CDR1 SEHNR and CDR2 FQNEAQ (reference sequence). V dropped 2 bases and J dropped 7; count of bases not matched to a gene: 8. The CDR3 consists of 15 residues. The protocol was immunoSEQ multiplex PCR, while the TCRdb copy is restricted to in-frame clones and leaves out a portion. This table has 70,000 or so clones, over 80% appearing once. The receptor was isolated from a human donor in a cohort sampled during active COVID-19. The rearrangement uses TRBV7-9 and TRBJ1-2; 9 nucleotides agree with TRBD1. The sample consisted of peripheral blood. Written as DNA, the CDR3 is TGTGCCAGCAGCTTATCCCCCGGGACAGGGTTTGGCTACACCTTC. This sequence encodes CASSLSPGTGFGYTF.